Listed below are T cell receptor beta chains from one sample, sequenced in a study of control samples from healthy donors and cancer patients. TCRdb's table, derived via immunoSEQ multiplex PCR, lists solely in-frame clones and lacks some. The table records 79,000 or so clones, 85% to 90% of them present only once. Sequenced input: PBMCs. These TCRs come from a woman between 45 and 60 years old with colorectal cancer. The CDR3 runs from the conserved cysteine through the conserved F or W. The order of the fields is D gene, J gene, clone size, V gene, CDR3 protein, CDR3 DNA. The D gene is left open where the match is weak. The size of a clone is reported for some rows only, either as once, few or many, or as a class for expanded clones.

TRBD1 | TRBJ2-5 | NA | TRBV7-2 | CASSARTGWGYQETQYF | TGTGCCAGCAGCGCGCGGACAGGCTGGGGGTACCAAGAGACCCAGTACTTC
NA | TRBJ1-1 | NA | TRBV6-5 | CASSYTGQKTFF | TGTGCCAGCAGTTACACAGGACAGAAAACTTTCTTT
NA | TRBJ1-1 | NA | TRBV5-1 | CASSLSSNTEAFF | TGCGCCAGCAGCTTGAGCAGCAATACTGAAGCTTTCTTT
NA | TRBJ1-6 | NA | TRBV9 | CASSVAGINSPLHF | TGTGCCAGCAGCGTAGCCGGGATTAATTCACCCCTCCACTTT
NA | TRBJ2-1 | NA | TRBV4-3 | CASSQDWRGGNEQFF | TGCGCCAGCAGCCAAGATTGGAGGGGGGGCAATGAGCAGTTCTTC
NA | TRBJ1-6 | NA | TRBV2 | CASSELGEVVSTPLHF | TGTGCCAGCAGTGAACTAGGGGAGGTGGTTTCGACACCCCTCCACTTT
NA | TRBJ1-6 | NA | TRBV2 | CASKVGSYNSPLHF | TGTGCCAGCAAAGTAGGCTCCTATAATTCACCCCTCCACTTT
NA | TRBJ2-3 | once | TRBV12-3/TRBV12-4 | CASRLGPTDTQYF | TGTGCCAGCAGGCTAGGACCCACAGATACGCAGTATTTT
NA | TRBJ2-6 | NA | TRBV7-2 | CASTVRASPGANVLTF | TGTGCCAGCACCGTCAGGGCATCCCCTGGGGCCAACGTCCTGACTTTC
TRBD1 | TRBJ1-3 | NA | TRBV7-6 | CASSLEGQVLSGNTIYF | TGTGCCAGCAGCTTAGAGGGACAGGTTCTCTCTGGAAACACCATATATTTT
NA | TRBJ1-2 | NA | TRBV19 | CASSIAREHYGYTF | TGTGCCAGTAGTATAGCCAGGGAGCACTATGGCTACACCTTC
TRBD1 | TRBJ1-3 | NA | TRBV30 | CAWSRQGGNTIYF | TGTGCCTGGAGTAGACAGGGGGGAAACACCATATATTTT
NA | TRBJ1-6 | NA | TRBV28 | CASSPYLAGTKSPLHF | TGTGCCAGCAGTCCATATTTAGCCGGGACGAAGTCACCCCTCCACTTT
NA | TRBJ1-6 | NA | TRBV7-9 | CASSPPGGSPLHF | TGTGCCAGCAGCCCCCCTGGGGGTTCACCCCTCCACTTT
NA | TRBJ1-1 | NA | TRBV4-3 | CASSPSDGLNTEAFF | TGCGCCAGCAGCCCCTCCGACGGGTTGAACACTGAAGCTTTCTTT
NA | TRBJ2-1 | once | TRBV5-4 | CASSLAAGYNEQFF | TGTGCCAGCAGCTTAGCGGCGGGCTACAATGAGCAGTTCTTC
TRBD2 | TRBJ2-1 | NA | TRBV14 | CASSQDSGVTYNEQFF | TGTGCCAGCAGCCAAGATAGCGGGGTAACCTACAATGAGCAGTTCTTC
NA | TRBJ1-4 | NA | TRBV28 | CASRNRGLQGTNEKLFF | TGTGCCAGCAGAAACCGGGGGCTCCAGGGAACTAATGAAAAACTGTTTTTT
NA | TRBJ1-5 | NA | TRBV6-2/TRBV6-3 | CASSYLRDQPQHF | TGTGCCAGCAGTTACCTCCGCGATCAGCCCCAGCATTTT
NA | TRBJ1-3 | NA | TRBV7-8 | CASSSTQGPGNTIYF | TGTGCCAGCAGCTCGACACAGGGACCTGGAAACACCATATATTTT
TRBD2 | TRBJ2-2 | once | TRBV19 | CASSIRGGPNTGELFF | TGTGCCAGTAGTATACGGGGGGGACCCAACACCGGGGAGCTGTTTTTT
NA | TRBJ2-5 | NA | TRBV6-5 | CASRRALPGGETQYF | TGTGCCAGCAGGCGGGCCTTACCAGGGGGGGAGACCCAGTACTTC
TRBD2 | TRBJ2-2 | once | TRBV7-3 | CASSSRLAGAGELFF | TGTGCCAGCAGCTCTAGACTAGCGGGGGCCGGGGAGCTGTTTTTT
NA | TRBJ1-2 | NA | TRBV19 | CASSDSASGYTF | TGTGCCAGTAGCGACAGCGCAAGTGGCTACACCTTC
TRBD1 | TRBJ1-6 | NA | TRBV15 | CATSRELGQGFNSPLHF | TGTGCCACCAGCAGAGAATTAGGACAGGGGTTTAATTCACCCCTCCACTTT
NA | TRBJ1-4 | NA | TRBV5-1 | CASSPTANEKLFF | TGCGCCAGCAGCCCCACGGCTAATGAAAAACTGTTTTTT
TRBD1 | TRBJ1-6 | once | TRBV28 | CASRPQGTERNSPLHF | TGTGCCAGCAGGCCACAGGGGACGGAGAGGAATTCACCCCTCCACTTT
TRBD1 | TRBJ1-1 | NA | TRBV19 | CASSREPGQRNTEAFF | TGTGCCAGTAGTAGAGAACCGGGACAGCGGAACACTGAAGCTTTCTTT
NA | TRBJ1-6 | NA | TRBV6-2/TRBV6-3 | CASSLVRNSPLHF | TGTGCCAGCAGTCTGGTCAGGAATTCACCCCTCCACTTT
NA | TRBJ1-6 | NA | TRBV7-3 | CASSLRGEDSPLHF | TGTGCCAGCAGCTTACGAGGGGAGGATTCACCCCTCCACTTT
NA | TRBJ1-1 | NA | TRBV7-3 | CASSRTANTEAFF | TGTGCCAGCAGTCGGACAGCGAACACTGAAGCTTTCTTT
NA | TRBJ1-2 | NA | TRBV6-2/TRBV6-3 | CASSWVQGGGYTF | TGTGCCAGCAGTTGGGTACAGGGAGGTGGCTACACCTTC
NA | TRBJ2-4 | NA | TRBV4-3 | CASSQSLGARGIQYF | TGCGCCAGCAGCCAATCCCTGGGGGCCCGGGGCATTCAGTACTTC